This T cell receptor beta chain appears in the sequencing data of a study of T-cell reconstitution after alpha-beta-depleted transplantation in children. This clonotype has ten or more counts. There are 13 residues in the CDR3. Germline loops: CDR1 MNHEY, CDR2 SVGEGT. Between the trimmed V and J ends, which lost 5 bases and 2 bases, there was a span of 10 bases. Library preparation (for TCRbeta) was performed with unique molecular identifiers. TCRdb recomputed calls from the PCR reads with MiXCR, one row per CDR3 protein. The data contain 500,000 to 650,000 distinct CDR3 sequences, 10% to 15% of them singletons.

The source is a male patient aged 5 to 17 who had a stem cell transplant for acute myeloid leukemia, so the T cells may come from the graft donor. V and J are TRBV6-2 or TRBV6-3 and TRBJ2-7; D is perhaps TRBD2 (6 bases). Here the sequenced sample was PBMCs, mostly from graft donor cells, taken 360 days after TCRalphabeta/CD19-depleted stem cell transplant. The CDR3 sequence: CASSPRTTYEQYF. CDR3 nucleotides: TGTGCCAGCAGTCCCCGGACTACCTACGAGCAGTACTTC.